The 27 T cell receptor beta chains below come from one sample, sequenced in a study of T cells in localized non-small cell lung cancer. Sequencing was performed with immunoSEQ multiplex PCR; in TCRdb, only in-frame clones are kept and a portion is missing. The repertoire consists of 10,000 to 15,000 clones, with 70% to 90% occurring once and the leading ten covering 58%. Here the sequenced sample was peripheral blood, taken before any cancer treatment. Receptors were obtained from a male donor at least 60 years old with stage III lung adenocarcinoma.

This clone was seen only a few times. This chain uses TRBV11-2 with TRBJ1-1; D is ambiguous. In germline, CDR1 is SGHAT, CDR2 FQNNGV. The CDR3 is 16 amino acids. Trimming took 0 bases from V and 2 from J, leaving 13 bases between them. The CDR3 region is CASSLELNGVNTEAFF. CDR3 nucleotides: TGTGCCAGCAGCTTAGAACTGAATGGGGTTAACACTGAAGCTTTCTTT.

This rearrangement joins TRBV6-1 to TRBJ2-1; no definite D call. This CDR3 spans 13 amino acids. Per the germline V gene, CDR1 is MNHNS and CDR2 is SASEGT. With 5 bases removed from V and 10 bases from J, the gap between germline ends came to 15 bases. The CDR3 DNA is TGTGCCAGCAGTCACCGGGCCAAGGGAGAGCAGTTCTTC. Encoded protein: CASSHRAKGEQFF.

The CDR3 DNA reads TGTGCCAGCAGCTTGGGGAGGACGGGGTCGCTTGAGCAGTTCTTC. Amino acid sequence: CASSLGRTGSLEQFF. The genes are TRBV7-9 and TRBJ2-1; tentative D call: TRBD2 (6 bases). Between the trimmed V and J ends, which lost 3 bases and 9 bases, there was a span of 18 bases. The CDR3 runs to 15 residues. Germline V gene data show CDR1 as SEHNR and CDR2 as FQNEAQ (reference sequence).

The chain employs TRBV7-9 and TRBJ1-5; tentatively, D is TRBD1 (6 bases). V gave up 5 bases and J gave up 6 bases, with 17 bases separating them. The CDR3 is 15 residues long. CDR1 SEHNR and CDR2 FQNEAQ come from the germline V gene (reference sequence). CDR3 protein: CASSKNGGLGQPQHF. The CDR3 DNA reads as TGTGCCAGCAGCAAAAACGGGGGGCTGGGTCAGCCCCAGCATTTT.

This clone has more than one count but fewer than ten. The chain combines TRBV6-5 with TRBJ1-1; tentatively, D is TRBD1 (6 bases). V lost 5 bases and J lost 0, with 13 bases in between. The CDR3 runs to 15 residues. CDR1 is MNHEY and CDR2 is SVGAGI in the germline V gene. For the CDR3, the DNA is TGTGCCAGCAGTACCTGGGACACCTTGAACACTGAAGCTTTCTTT. This translates into CASSTWDTLNTEAFF.

V and J are TRBV2 and TRBJ2-3; 9 nucleotides match TRBD1. The CDR3 contains 14 residues. Germline-derived CDR1 and CDR2 are SNHLY and FYNNEI. V lost 8 bases and J lost 4; bases outside the gene matches: 7. For the CDR3, the DNA is TGTGCCAGCGGGGACAGGGTCTTTCCAGATACGCAGTATTTT. Protein sequence: CASGDRVFPDTQYF.

This chain links TRBV7-9 with TRBJ2-3; D is ambiguous. This CDR3 is 15 amino acids long. Trimming shortened V by 1 base and J by 4 bases, and 12 bases separated the two germline ends. From germline, CDR1 is SEHNR and CDR2 FQNEAQ (reference sequence). Written as DNA, the CDR3 is TGTGCCAGCAGCTTAGAGCTCCCCCCGGCAGATACGCAGTATTTT. It translates to CASSLELPPADTQYF.

This clone has only one observation. The rearrangement joins TRBV15 to TRBJ1-1, with a tentative D call TRBD1 (5 bases). Deletions cut 1 base from V and 5 bases from J, with 14 bases between. In germline, CDR1 is LNHNV, CDR2 YYDKDF (reference sequence). CDR3 size: 15 residues. This chain's CDR3 is CATSRVPGGWTEAFF. The CDR3 DNA sequence: TGTGCCACCAGCAGAGTCCCCGGGGGTTGGACTGAAGCTTTCTTT.

V usage is TRBV27 and J usage is TRBJ2-2; the D is unclear. The germline gives CDR1 MNHEY, CDR2 SMNVEV (reference sequence). The CDR3 length is 12 residues. V was cut by 6 bases and J by 6 bases, with 8 bases left in between. The CDR3 spells CASRRAAGELFF. CDR3 nucleotides: TGTGCCAGCAGGAGAGCAGCCGGGGAGCTGTTTTTT.

CDR3 sequence reads: CASSQSPYEQYF. CDR3 bases: TGTGCCAGCTCACAAAGCCCCTACGAGCAGTACTTC. The J gene is TRBJ2-7, the V gene TRBV18; D not certain. V was clipped by 4 bases and J by 2 bases, with 6 bases between them. The CDR3 is 12 amino acids. Germline-derived CDR1 and CDR2 are KGHSH and LQKENI.

This chain joins TRBV7-2 and TRBJ1-5; D might be TRBD1 (6 bases). Germline CDR1 is SGHTA and CDR2 is FQGNSA. The CDR3 covers 15 residues. Trimming pared 0 bases from V and 3 bases from J, leaving 9 bases between. CDR3 protein: CASSLAGHANQPQHF. As DNA, the CDR3 is TGTGCCAGCAGCTTAGCGGGACACGCCAATCAGCCCCAGCATTTT.

The V call is TRBV30, the J call TRBJ2-3, with D perhaps TRBD1 (6 bases). V dropped 4 bases and J dropped 1 base, with 12 bases sitting between them. CDR3 length: 14 amino acids. CDR1 and CDR2 from the germline V gene are GTSNPN and SVGIG (reference sequence). The CDR3 DNA sequence: TGTGCCTGGAATTCAGGGGTTGGCACAGATACGCAGTATTTT. Translating gives CAWNSGVGTDTQYF.

The chain uses TRBV10-2 and TRBJ1-5; D remains unclear. V dropped 6 bases and J dropped 2 bases, with 8 bases sitting between them. CDR1 is WSHSY, CDR2 SAAADI, per germline. This CDR3 region has 13 residues. CDR3 protein: CASSLFGNQPQHF. The CDR3 DNA follows: TGCGCCAGCAGCCTCTTCGGCAATCAGCCCCAGCATTTT.

This chain joins TRBV27 and TRBJ2-5; D remains ambiguous. CDR3 length equals 15 residues. V lost 0 bases, J lost 2 bases, and 10 bases lay in between. Germline-derived CDR1 and CDR2 are MNHEY and SMNVEV (reference sequence). The CDR3 DNA is TGTGCCAGCAGTTTATCGCCCGATCTACAAGAGACCCAGTACTTC. This sequence encodes CASSLSPDLQETQYF.

V is TRBV18 and J is TRBJ2-5, with a possible D match to TRBD2 (5 bases). Trimming stripped 3 bases from V and 5 bases from J, with 19 bases between. The CDR3 covers 16 residues. Germline lookup yields CDR1 KGHSH and CDR2 LQKENI. In DNA, the CDR3 is TGTGCCAGCTCACCCTCAGGACCGGGAAGAGCGGAGACCCAGTACTTC. Amino acids: CASSPSGPGRAETQYF.

The chain employs TRBV2 and TRBJ2-3; D might be TRBD2 (7 bases). V was clipped by 1 base and J by 1 base, with 12 bases between them. CDR3 length equals 16 residues. CDR1 is SNHLY and CDR2 is FYNNEI in the germline V gene. For the CDR3, the DNA is TGTGCCAGCAGTGAAGGGCGGGGGCGTCGCACAGATACGCAGTATTTT. It translates to CASSEGRGRRTDTQYF.

DNA for the CDR3: TGTGCCAGCTCCTCCCAGGGTAAGAGGACTGAAGCTTTCTTT. It encodes CASSSQGKRTEAFF. The genes are TRBV9 and TRBJ1-1, with D possibly being TRBD1 (5 bases). The CDR3 runs 14 residues. The germline V gene has CDR1 SGDLS and CDR2 YYNGEE. The V end was cut by 7 bases, the J end by 5 bases, with 18 bases between. Together with reference TRBV9 and TRBJ1-1, the CDR3 gives the full variable domain: DSGVTQTPKHLITATGQRVTLRCSPRSGDLSVYWYQQSLDQGLQFLIQYYNGEERAKGNILERFSAQQFPDLHSELNLSSLELGDSALYFCASSSQGKRTEAFFGQGTRLTVV.

The chain employs TRBV6-5 and TRBJ2-7; D remains unclear. CDR1 and CDR2 (germline): MNHEY, SVGAGI. With 2 bases removed from V and 1 base from J, the gap between germline ends came to 6 bases. This CDR3 is 13 amino acids long. CDR3 loop: CASSYDKSYEQYF. The CDR3 coding sequence is TGTGCCAGCAGTTACGACAAGTCCTACGAGCAGTACTTC.

The genes are TRBV5-5 and TRBJ2-1; 11 bases align to TRBD2. Germline lookup yields CDR1 SGHKS and CDR2 YYEKEE (reference sequence). Germline trimming cut 1 base from V and 8 bases from J; bases unmatched to any gene: 5. This CDR3 region has 15 residues. The CDR3, as DNA: TGTGCCAGCAGCTTGTTGCTGACTAGCGGGGATGAGCAGTTCTTC. This gives the protein CASSLLLTSGDEQFF.

The gene calls are TRBV19 and TRBJ2-3, with TRBD2 matching over 10 bases. Losses at the gene ends were 5 bases for V and 4 bases for J; bases not matched to a gene: 6. The CDR3 length is 15 residues. The germline gives CDR1 LNHDA, CDR2 SQIVND (reference sequence). The CDR3 sequence: CASSRGLAVADTQYF. The DNA for the CDR3 is TGTGCCAGTAGTCGCGGACTAGCGGTAGCAGATACGCAGTATTTT. The complete variable domain, with remaining parts taken from reference TRBV19 and TRBJ2-3, reads DGGITQSPKYLFRKEGQNVTLSCEQNLNHDAMYWYRQDPGQGLRLIYYSQIVNDFQKGDIAEGYSVSREKKESFPLTVTSAQKNPTAFYLCASSRGLAVADTQYFGPGTRLTVL.

The rearrangement links TRBV10-3 to TRBJ2-2; unclear D gene. The V end lost 6 bases, the J end lost 5 bases, and 7 bases lay between the germline ends. In germline, CDR1 is ENHRY, CDR2 SYGVKD. There are 12 residues in the CDR3. CDR3 nucleotide sequence: TGTGCCATCAGCCCCGGGACCGGGGAGCTGTTTTTT. Protein: CAISPGTGELFF.

The V call is TRBV7-8, the J call TRBJ2-7, with D possibly being TRBD2 (7 bases). This CDR3 spans 15 amino acids. The V and J ends lost 2 bases and 2 bases respectively, with 13 bases between them. Germline V gene sequence: CDR1 SGHVS, CDR2 FQNEAQ. The CDR3 DNA sequence: TGTGCCAGCAGCTTAAGGGGGGCGGGGGCCTACGAGCAGTACTTC. Encoded protein: CASSLRGAGAYEQYF.

The J gene is TRBJ2-7, the V gene TRBV2; D perhaps matches TRBD2 (5 bases). Trimming left V 6 bases short and J 6 bases short, with 12 bases between. CDR1 and CDR2 from the germline V gene are SNHLY and FYNNEI. The CDR3 sequence is 12 residues long. CDR3 residues: CASSQFGGEQYF. CDR3 in DNA: TGTGCCAGCAGCCAGTTTGGAGGCGAGCAGTACTTC.

V gene TRBV29-1 combines with J gene TRBJ1-1; no reliable D call. The germline V gene encodes CDR1 SQVTM and CDR2 ANQGSEA. Trimming cost V 4 bases and J 1 base, with 19 bases left between them. CDR3 length: 16 residues. DNA of the CDR3: TGCAGCGTTGGGCTGGCCGCAGAGATTTCGAACACTGAAGCTTTCTTT. The encoded protein is CSVGLAAEISNTEAFF.

This clone came up once. Germline is not matched at one junction end, which may reflect a read error. The chain couples TRBV7-7 to TRBJ2-6; no firm D call. The CDR3 extends over 18 amino acids. The germline gives CDR1 SSHAT, CDR2 FNYEAQ (reference sequence). CDR3 coding DNA: TGTGCCAGCAGCATATGCTATAAGTGCCACAAGTCGGGCCAACGTCCTGATTTC. This translates into CASSICYKCHKSGQRPDF.

The J gene is TRBJ2-3, the V gene TRBV7-9, with TRBD2 as a possible D gene (6 bases). V lost 6 bases and J 1 base, leaving 17 bases between the germline ends. The length of the CDR3 is 16 residues. Germline lookup yields CDR1 SEHNR and CDR2 FQNEAQ (reference sequence). The CDR3 coding sequence is TGTGCCAGCAGGGGTAGCGGATACTCGGGCACAGATACGCAGTATTTT. Amino acids: CASRGSGYSGTDTQYF.

The V call is TRBV5-4, the J call TRBJ2-7; possibly TRBD2 for D (6 bases). The V gene lost 2 bases and the J gene lost 7 bases, with 13 bases spanning the gap. The CDR3 is 13 residues long. In germline, CDR1 is SGHNT, CDR2 YYREEE (reference sequence). The CDR3 bases are TGTGCCAGCAGCTTCTTGACTAGTTGGGAGCAGTACTTC. Translated, it gives CASSFLTSWEQYF. The full variable domain, its missing parts supplied by reference TRBV5-4 and TRBJ2-7, is ETGVTQSPTHLIKTRGQQVTLRCSSQSGHNTVSWYQQALGQGPQFIFQYYREEENGRGNFPPRFSGLQFPNYSSELNVNALELDDSALYLCASSFLTSWEQYFGPGTRLTVT.